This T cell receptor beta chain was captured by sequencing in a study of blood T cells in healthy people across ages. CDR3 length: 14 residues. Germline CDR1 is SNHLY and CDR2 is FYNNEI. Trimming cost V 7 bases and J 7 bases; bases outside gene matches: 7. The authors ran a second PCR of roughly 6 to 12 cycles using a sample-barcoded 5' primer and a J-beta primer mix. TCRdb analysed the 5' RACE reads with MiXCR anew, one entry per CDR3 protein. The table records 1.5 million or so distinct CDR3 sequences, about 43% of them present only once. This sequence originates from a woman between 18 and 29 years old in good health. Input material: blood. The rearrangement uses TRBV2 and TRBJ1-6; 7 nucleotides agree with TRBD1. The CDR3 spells CASTSETGNSPLHF. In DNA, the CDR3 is TGTGCCAGCACCTCGGAGACAGGGAATTCACCCCTCCACTTT. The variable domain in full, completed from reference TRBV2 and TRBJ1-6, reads EPEVTQTPSHQVTQMGQEVILRCVPISNHLYFYWYRQILGQKVEFLVSFYNNEISEKSEIFDDQFSVERPDGSNFTLKIRSTKLEDSAMYFCASTSETGNSPLHFGNGTRLTVT.